The clone carrying this T cell receptor (beta chain) was recorded a few times. Antigen: not known. This record comes from a study of cytomegalovirus exposure and HLA in healthy donors. About the research overall: There were approximately 400 genotyped donors. Of these, 81% fell in the genetic ancestry cluster associated with self-reported Caucasian donors. Broader study findings: Immune exposure data for these donors was limited to CMV serostatus. Earlier analysis found most TCR beta V segments productive about 90% or about 30% of the time.

The PCR had 60 Vbeta and 13 Jbeta primers. Sequenced by immunoSEQ multiplex PCR; TCRdb stores in-frame clones only, minus some. The profile shows some 120,000 clones, 80% of them singletons. Per germline, CDR1 SGHVS and CDR2 FQNEAQ. The CDR3 has 14 residues. V was trimmed by 1 base and J by 4 bases, leaving 7 bases between them. Sequences were obtained from PBMCs. This sequence joins TRBV7-8 and TRBJ2-2, with unresolved D. The source is a male donor in good health and CMV-seronegative. The CDR3 spells CASSLVGSTGELFF. CDR3 DNA sequence: TGTGCCAGCAGCTTAGTCGGTAGCACCGGGGAGCTGTTTTTT.